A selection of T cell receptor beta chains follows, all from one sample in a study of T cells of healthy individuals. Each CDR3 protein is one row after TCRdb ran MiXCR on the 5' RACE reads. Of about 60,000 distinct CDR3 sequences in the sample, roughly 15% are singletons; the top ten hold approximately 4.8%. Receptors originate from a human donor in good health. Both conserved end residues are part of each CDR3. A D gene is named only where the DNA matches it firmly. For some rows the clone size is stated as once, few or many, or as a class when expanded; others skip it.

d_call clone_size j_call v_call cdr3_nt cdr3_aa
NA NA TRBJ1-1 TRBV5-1 TGCGCCAGCAACGTTGACCCGGGAGACACTGAAGCTTTCTTT CASNVDPGDTEAFF
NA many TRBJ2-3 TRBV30 TGTGCCTGGACGGCGGGGGCCACAGATACGCAGTATTTT CAWTAGATDTQYF
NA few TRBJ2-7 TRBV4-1 TGCGCCAGCAGCCAAGTGGACCCGGCGGGCGAGCAGTACTTC CASSQVDPAGEQYF
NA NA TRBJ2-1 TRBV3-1 TGTGCCAGCAGCCAAGATGCAGTAGCTGGCAATGAGCAGTTCTTC CASSQDAVAGNEQFF
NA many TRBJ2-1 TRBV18 TGTGCCAGCTCACCATACCAGGACGGACACAATGAGCAGTTCTTC CASSPYQDGHNEQFF
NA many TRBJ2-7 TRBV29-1 TGCAGCGTTGAACGGGCAGGGGACTACGAGCAGTACTTC CSVERAGDYEQYF
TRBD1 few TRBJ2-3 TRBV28 TGTGCCAGCAGTCTGGGCGCCCAAACAGGGGCAAGCACAGATACGCAGTATTTT CASSLGAQTGASTDTQYF
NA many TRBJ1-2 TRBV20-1 TGCAGTGCTCGGACAGACAACTATGGCTACACCTTC CSARTDNYGYTF
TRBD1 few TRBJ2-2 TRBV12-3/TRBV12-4 TGTGCCAGCAGTTTATCCGGGACAGGGAAAACCGGGGAGCTGTTTTTT CASSLSGTGKTGELFF
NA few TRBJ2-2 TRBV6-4 TGTGCCAGCAGTGACACTAGCACCGGGGAGCTGTTTTTT CASSDTSTGELFF
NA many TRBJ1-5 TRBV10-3 TGTGCCATCAGTGAGTCGAGAGGGGTAAGAAGCAATCAGCCCCAGCATTTT CAISESRGVRSNQPQHF
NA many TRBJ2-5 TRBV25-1 TGTGCCAGCAGTGATATAACAGAACAAGAGACCCAGTACTTC CASSDITEQETQYF
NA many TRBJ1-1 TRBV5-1 TGCGCCAGCAACTCCCAGGGGATGAACACTGAAGCTTTCTTT CASNSQGMNTEAFF
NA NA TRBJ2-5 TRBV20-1 TGCAGTGCTAGTAGGTCTGGGGGGCCGCAGACCCAGTACTTC CSASRSGGPQTQYF
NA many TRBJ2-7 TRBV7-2 TGTGCCAGCAGCTTGCAGGGAGTCTACGAGCAGTACTTC CASSLQGVYEQYF
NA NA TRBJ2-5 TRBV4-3 TGCGCCAGCAGCCAAGAGGTCCCCATCGAGGAGACGGAGACCCAGTACTTC CASSQEVPIEETETQYF
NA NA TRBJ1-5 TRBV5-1 TGCGCCAGCAGCTCCGGTCCTAATCAGCCCCAGCATTTT CASSSGPNQPQHF
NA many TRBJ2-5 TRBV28 TGTGCCAGCAGTCCGCCTCGAGAGACCCAGTACTTC CASSPPRETQYF
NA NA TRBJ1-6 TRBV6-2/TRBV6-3 TGTGCCGGCTCCTCTTCCGAGGGCCTGAATTCACCCCTCCACTTT CAGSSSEGLNSPLHF
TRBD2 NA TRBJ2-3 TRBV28 TGTGCCAGCAGTTTAGTCCTAGCGGGGGGCCCCGCTCCGCAGTATTTT CASSLVLAGGPAPQYF
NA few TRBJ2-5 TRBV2 TGTGCCAAGGCGGTTTCGGAGACCCAGTACTTC CAKAVSETQYF
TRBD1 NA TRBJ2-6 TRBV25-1 TGTGCCAGCAGTGGGTGGGTAGGGGGACAGGCGACATCCTCTGGGGCCAACGTCCTGACTTTC CASSGWVGGQATSSGANVLTF
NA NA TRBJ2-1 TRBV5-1 TGCGCCAGCAGCTCGTATAGCGTCGACCCCCACAATGAGCAGTTCTTC CASSSYSVDPHNEQFF
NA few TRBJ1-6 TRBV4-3 TGCGCCAGCAGCCAAGATAATACCGATTATAATTCACCCCTCCACTTT CASSQDNTDYNSPLHF
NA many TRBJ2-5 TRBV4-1 TGCGCCAGCAGCCGTCCTCAAGAGACCCAGTACTTC CASSRPQETQYF
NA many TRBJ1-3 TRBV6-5 TGTGCCAGCAGTTTCGATTTCATAACAGGACGAACTGGAAACACCATATATTTT CASSFDFITGRTGNTIYF
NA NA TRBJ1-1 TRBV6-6 TGTGCCGGCAAGGGGGACATGAACACTGAAGCTTTCTTT CAGKGDMNTEAFF
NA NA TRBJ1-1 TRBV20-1 TGCAGTGCTTGCTTTTGGGACACTGAAGCTTTCTTT CSACFWDTEAFF
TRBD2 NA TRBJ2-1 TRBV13 TGTGCCAGCAGCTGGGGGACTAGCCCCTACAATGAGCAGTTCTTC CASSWGTSPYNEQFF
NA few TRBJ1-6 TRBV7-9 TGTGCCAGCAGCTTAAGCCGGGACCTGGCCCCACCCCTCCACTTT CASSLSRDLAPPLHF
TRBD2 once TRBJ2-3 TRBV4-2 TGTGCCAGCAGCCAATCTAGCGGGGTAGCAGATACGCAGTATTTT CASSQSSGVADTQYF
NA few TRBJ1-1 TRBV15 TGTGCCACCAGCAGAGATAACCCCCGGAGGACTGAAGCTTTCTTT CATSRDNPRRTEAFF
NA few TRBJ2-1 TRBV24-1 TGTGCCACCAGTGAAACCGGACGGGGGTCCTACAATGAGCAGTTCTTC CATSETGRGSYNEQFF